The clone carrying this T cell receptor beta chain was seen a few times. As yet, its antigen is unknown. TCRdb reanalysed the 5' RACE reads using MiXCR and keeps one entry per CDR3 protein. The sample has under 300,000 distinct CDR3 sequences, under 8.5% seen once. This record belongs to a study of identical twins. The study, taken as a whole, reports: Abundant cord blood beta clonotypes carried fewer insertions; memory repertoires showed none. Twin pairs' shared out-of-frame alpha sequences were enriched in low generation probability.

Germline V gene sequence: CDR1 MNHNS, CDR2 SASEGT. The junction had 16 bases not matched to a gene; V was cut back by 6 bases and J by 6 bases. CDR3 size: 16 residues. The sample also formed part of further work on T cells expressing NK-cell markers. That report notes: Sequencing covered eight donors, seven HCMV-seropositive and one seronegative. Whether expanded NKG2C+ T cell clones were HCMV specific stayed uncertain.

The sequenced sample consisted of CD8+ T cells sorted from blood. The chain recombines TRBV6-1 with TRBJ1-2, with 7 bases matching TRBD1. This receptor was identified in a woman aged 18-29 years in good health. CDR3 loop: CASSPAPETGIHGYTF. As DNA, the CDR3 is TGTGCCAGCAGCCCCGCCCCCGAGACAGGGATCCATGGCTACACCTTC.